Listed below are T cell receptor beta chains from one sample, sequenced in a study of T cell responses to AZD1222 COVID-19 vaccine. Sequenced by immunoSEQ multiplex PCR; TCRdb stores in-frame clones only, minus some. This table holds under 200,000 clones, roughly nine tenths found once. The material was peripheral blood, obtained on day 0 of AZD1222 vaccination. These receptors were obtained from an adult in good health. The CDR3 runs from the conserved cysteine through the conserved F or W. A D gene is named only where the DNA matches it firmly. Size tells how often a clone was seen (once, few, many) or the class of an expanded clone, and some rows leave it out.

D | size | J | V | DNA | CDR3
. | . | TRBJ1-2 | TRBV29-1 | TGCAGCGTTGACCCCAGGGGCGGGGGCTACACCTTC | CSVDPRGGGYTF
TRBD1 | . | TRBJ1-1 | TRBV18 | TGTGCCAGCGAAAATTCAGGGGGCGCGATGAACACTGAAGCTTTCTTT | CASENSGGAMNTEAFF
. | . | TRBJ1-2 | TRBV3-1/TRBV3-2 | TGTGCCAGCAGCCACCCCGTATCTAGCTATGGCTACACCTTC | CASSHPVSSYGYTF
. | . | TRBJ2-7 | TRBV5-8 | TGTGCCAGCAGCTTTCAGGGGTATGGCGAGCAGTACTTC | CASSFQGYGEQYF
TRBD2 | . | TRBJ2-2 | TRBV4-3 | TGCGCCAGCAGCCACCTCCTAGCGGGGGAAGCCGGGGAGCTGTTTTTT | CASSHLLAGEAGELFF
. | . | TRBJ2-7 | TRBV3-1/TRBV3-2 | TGTGCCAGCAGCCAAGGGGGGCCAGCGACAACCTACGAGCAGTACTTC | CASSQGGPATTYEQYF
. | many | TRBJ2-7 | TRBV6-1 | TGTGCCAGCAGTGAAGCGCGGGAGCAGTACTTC | CASSEAREQYF
. | . | TRBJ2-7 | TRBV5-6 | TGTGCCAGCAGCCGCCAGCTTCGACACGAGCAGTACTTC | CASSRQLRHEQYF
. | once | TRBJ2-5 | TRBV6-1 | TGTGCCAGCAGTGAAGGCCGATCGTACCAAGAGACCCAGTACTTC | CASSEGRSYQETQYF
TRBD2 | . | TRBJ2-5 | TRBV10-3 | TGTGCCATCAGTGGACTAGCGGGGCAAGAGACCCAGTACTTC | CAISGLAGQETQYF
TRBD1 | once | TRBJ2-7 | TRBV15 | TGTGCCACCTCCGCCCGGGACAGGGGGCGAGGGGAGCAGTACTTC | CATSARDRGRGEQYF
. | . | TRBJ1-2 | TRBV7-2 | TGTGCCAGCAGCGGTGGCGGACCCAAGAACTATGGCTACACCTTC | CASSGGGPKNYGYTF
TRBD1 | . | TRBJ1-2 | TRBV4-3 | TGCGCCAGCAGCCCCAGGACAGGGTGGGGCTACACCTTC | CASSPRTGWGYTF
. | . | TRBJ1-1 | TRBV27 | TGTGCCAGCAGGAAGGACAGGAACACTGAAGCTTTCTTT | CASRKDRNTEAFF
. | . | TRBJ1-1 | TRBV6-5 | TGTGCCAGCAGTCGGCAGAGAGACACTGAAGCTTTCTTT | CASSRQRDTEAFF
. | . | TRBJ1-1 | TRBV9 | TGTGCCAGCAGCGCAAACCTGAACACTGAAGCTTTCTTT | CASSANLNTEAFF
TRBD2 | . | TRBJ2-1 | TRBV9 | TGTGCCAGCAGCGTACTAGCGGGCGGCCCCTACAATGAGCAGTTCTTC | CASSVLAGGPYNEQFF
TRBD1 | . | TRBJ1-6 | TRBV27 | TGTGCCAGCAGTCCGGGACAGGGTTCACCCCTCCACTTT | CASSPGQGSPLHF
TRBD1 | . | TRBJ1-4 | TRBV5-1 | TGCGCCAGCAGCGTCCGGGACAGCTATGAAAAACTGTTTTTT | CASSVRDSYEKLFF
. | . | TRBJ1-1 | TRBV5-1 | TGCGCCAGCAGCTTGTATGTAGGGGGGAATACTGAAGCTTTCTTT | CASSLYVGGNTEAFF
TRBD1 | . | TRBJ2-5 | TRBV6-2/TRBV6-3 | TGTGCCAGCAGTCACGGGACAGGCTTCGAGACCCAGTACTTC | CASSHGTGFETQYF
TRBD2 | . | TRBJ2-1 | TRBV6-1 | TGTGCCAGCAGTGAAGTGGGGTTAGCGGGGTACAATGAGCAGTTCTTC | CASSEVGLAGYNEQFF
. | . | TRBJ1-6 | TRBV29-1 | TGCAGCGTTCGGCCACAGTATAATTCACCCCTCCACTTT | CSVRPQYNSPLHF
. | once | TRBJ1-2 | TRBV27 | TGTGCCAGCAGTTACGGTGACAGAAGCTTTGGCTACACCTTC | CASSYGDRSFGYTF
TRBD2 | . | TRBJ2-7 | TRBV2 | TGTGCCAGCAGGGCCGGGAGGAGGGTAGCCTCCTACGAGCAGTACTTC | CASRAGRRVASYEQYF
TRBD2 | once | TRBJ2-3 | TRBV7-2 | TGTGCCAGCAGCTTAGAGGGACTAGCGGGGGCAGATACGCAGTATTTT | CASSLEGLAGADTQYF
. | . | TRBJ1-5 | TRBV7-8 | TGTGCCAGCAGCTTAGTTGGGGCCCTAAGTGGCAATCAGCCCCAGCATTTT | CASSLVGALSGNQPQHF
. | once | TRBJ1-5 | TRBV21-1 | TGTGCCAGCAGCAAAGGGAGACAGGGGGGAAATCAGCCCCAGCATTTT | CASSKGRQGGNQPQHF
. | . | TRBJ1-2 | TRBV9 | TGTGCCAGCAGCGTAGCAGATGACTATGGCTACACCTTC | CASSVADDYGYTF
TRBD2 | . | TRBJ2-3 | TRBV4-2 | TGTGCCAGCAGCCCCCGGGACTACACAGATACGCAGTATTTT | CASSPRDYTDTQYF
. | . | TRBJ2-5 | TRBV7-7 | TGTGCTAGCAGCTTCGACAGGTTTGGGACCCAGTACTTC | CASSFDRFGTQYF